Listed below are T cell receptor beta chains from one sample, sequenced in a study of T-cell reconstitution after alpha-beta-depleted transplantation in children. TCRdb itself ran the PCR reads through MiXCR, one entry per CDR3 protein. The table records roughly 110,000 distinct CDR3 sequences, approximately 10% of them present only once. Sequencing was performed on PBMCs, taken before TCRalphabeta/CD19-depleted stem cell transplant. The receptors stem from a boy aged 2-15 years with acute lymphoblastic leukemia, due to receive a stem cell transplant. The CDR3 runs from the conserved cysteine through the conserved F or W. D genes are given only for firm matches. Size tells how often a clone was seen (once, few, many) or the class of an expanded clone, and some rows leave it out.

- | TRBJ2-5 | TRBV12-3/TRBV12-4 | - | TGTGCCAGCAGTTTAAGACAAAAGGGGGAGACCCAGTACTTC | CASSLRQKGETQYF
many | TRBJ2-3 | TRBV7-2 | - | TGTGCCAGCAGCTGGAGGACCAGCACAGATACGCAGTATTTT | CASSWRTSTDTQYF
few | TRBJ2-3 | TRBV11-2 | TRBD2 | TGTGCCAGCAGCTTAGGCCGAAATTCACTAGCGAACACAGATACGCAGTATTTT | CASSLGRNSLANTDTQYF
once | TRBJ1-1 | TRBV5-1 | - | TGCGCCAGCAGCCAAGACAGGCTCTTGGAAGCTTTCTTT | CASSQDRLLEAFF
- | TRBJ2-1 | TRBV5-1 | - | TGCGCCAGCAGCTTGGAGATTAGTGCCTGGGGCTCTGTCTTC | CASSLEISAWGSVF
- | TRBJ2-1 | TRBV20-1 | TRBD2 | TGCAGTGCGGGCACTAGCGGGAGAGAGGGTGAGCAGTTCTTC | CSAGTSGREGEQFF
few | TRBJ2-7 | TRBV12-3/TRBV12-4 | - | TGTGCCAGCAGTCCCACGGCCTACGAGCAGTACTTC | CASSPTAYEQYF
many | TRBJ2-3 | TRBV20-1 | - | TGCAGTGCTGGAGACAGCACAGATACGCAGTATTTT | CSAGDSTDTQYF
few | TRBJ2-7 | TRBV6-1 | TRBD2 | TGTGCCAGCAGTCGGACTAGCGGGGTCCCCCCCGGCGAGCAGTACTTC | CASSRTSGVPPGEQYF
many | TRBJ2-2 | TRBV24-1 | TRBD1 | TGTGCCACCAGTGATTTGGACAGGGACACCGGGGAGCTGTTTTTT | CATSDLDRDTGELFF
few | TRBJ2-3 | TRBV29-1 | - | TGCAGCGCTGAACACACAGATACGCAGTATTTT | CSAEHTDTQYF
few | TRBJ2-7 | TRBV5-1 | TRBD2 | TGCGCCAGCAGCGTCTCACTAGCGGGAGGTGCCTACGAGCAGTACTTC | CASSVSLAGGAYEQYF
- | TRBJ2-7 | TRBV25-1 | TRBD1 | TGTGCCAGCAGTGGTTACAGGGGCCACGAGCAGTACTTC | CASSGYRGHEQYF
- | TRBJ1-3 | TRBV6-1 | TRBD1 | TGTGCCAGCAGACCGGGACAGGGGTTGTCTGGAAACACCATATATTTT | CASRPGQGLSGNTIYF
few | TRBJ2-7 | TRBV5-1 | - | TGCGCCAGCAGCTTTGGGGGGGGCCCCTACGAGCAGTACTTC | CASSFGGGPYEQYF
few | TRBJ2-3 | TRBV6-1 | - | TGTGCCAGCAGTGCAGCGTGGGTAGATACGCAGTATTTT | CASSAAWVDTQYF